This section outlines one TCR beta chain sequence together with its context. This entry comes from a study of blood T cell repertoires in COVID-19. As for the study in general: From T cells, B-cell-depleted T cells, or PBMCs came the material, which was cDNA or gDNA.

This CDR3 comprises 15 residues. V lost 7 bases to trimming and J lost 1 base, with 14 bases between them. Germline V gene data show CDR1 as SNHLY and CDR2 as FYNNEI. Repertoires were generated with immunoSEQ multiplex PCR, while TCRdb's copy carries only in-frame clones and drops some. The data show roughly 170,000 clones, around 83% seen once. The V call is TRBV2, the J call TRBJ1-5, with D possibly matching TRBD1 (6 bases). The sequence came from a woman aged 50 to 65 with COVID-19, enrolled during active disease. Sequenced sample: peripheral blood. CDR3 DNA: TGTGCCAGCACCCAGGGGCGTGGAAGCAATCAGCCCCAGCATTTT. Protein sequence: CASTQGRGSNQPQHF.